Listed below are T cell receptor beta chains from one sample, sequenced in a study of blood T cell repertoires in COVID-19. The assay was immunoSEQ multiplex PCR, and TCRdb's table has in-frame clones only and misses some. The table has 55,000 to 70,000 clones, approximately 86% seen once. Sequencing was performed on peripheral blood. These receptor sequences come from a man aged 45-60 years with acute or convalescent COVID-19. Both conserved end residues are part of each CDR3. The order of the fields is D gene, V gene, J gene, clone size, CDR3 protein, CDR3 DNA. A D gene is named only where the DNA matches it firmly. Size tells how often a clone was seen (once, few, many) or the class of an expanded clone, and some rows leave it out.

TRBD2	TRBV15	TRBJ2-3	-	CATSNQGRAGTRGTDTQYF	TGTGCCACCAGCAACCAGGGTCGCGCGGGGACTAGGGGGACAGATACGCAGTATTTT
TRBD2	TRBV10-3	TRBJ2-5	-	CAISGSGGQETQYF	TGTGCCATCAGTGGGTCGGGGGGCCAAGAGACCCAGTACTTC
TRBD2	TRBV7-6	TRBJ2-7	-	CASSLERETYEQYF	TGTGCCAGCAGCTTAGAGCGGGAAACCTACGAGCAGTACTTC
-	TRBV14	TRBJ1-6	-	CASSQFLGGGSPLHF	TGTGCCAGCAGCCAGTTTCTGGGAGGCGGTTCACCCCTCCACTTT
-	TRBV5-6	TRBJ1-5	-	CASSLAGNNQPQHF	TGTGCCAGCAGCTTGGCGGGGAACAATCAGCCCCAGCATTTT
-	TRBV12-3/TRBV12-4	TRBJ2-1	-	CASRTTAGDEQFF	TGTGCCAGCAGAACAACTGCGGGTGATGAGCAGTTCTTC
-	TRBV11-3	TRBJ2-7	-	CASSLQGNPYEQYF	TGTGCCAGCAGCTTACAGGGTAATCCTTACGAGCAGTACTTC
-	TRBV12-3/TRBV12-4	TRBJ1-2	-	CASSLALPVGYTF	TGTGCCAGCAGTTTAGCGCTCCCGGTCGGCTACACCTTC
-	TRBV29-1	TRBJ1-3	-	CSVGQNGNTIYF	TGCAGCGTTGGACAGAATGGAAACACCATATATTTT
TRBD1	TRBV5-8	TRBJ2-5	-	CASSTRDRVVETQYF	TGTGCCAGCAGCACTCGGGACAGGGTGGTAGAGACCCAGTACTTC
TRBD1	TRBV6-5	TRBJ1-2	-	CASSYDGGTGHGYTF	TGTGCCAGCAGTTACGACGGCGGGACAGGGCACGGCTACACCTTC
-	TRBV5-4	TRBJ1-1	-	CASGTRGGTEAFF	TGTGCCAGCGGTACCAGGGGTGGGACTGAAGCTTTCTTT
-	TRBV2	TRBJ2-5	-	CASSEALQGLQETQYF	TGTGCCAGCAGTGAAGCGCTTCAGGGGCTACAAGAGACCCAGTACTTC
-	TRBV28	TRBJ1-2	few	CASIPHEGGRLNYGYTF	TGTGCCAGCATCCCCCACGAGGGGGGGCGGTTGAACTATGGCTACACCTTC
TRBD2	TRBV11-2	TRBJ2-5	-	CASSGLAGQETQYF	TGTGCCAGCAGCGGACTAGCGGGTCAAGAGACCCAGTACTTC
TRBD1	TRBV5-6	TRBJ2-1	once	CASTRGQGTNEQFF	TGTGCCAGCACCCGGGGACAGGGAACCAATGAGCAGTTCTTC
TRBD1	TRBV7-3	TRBJ1-1	-	CASSPRDSEAFF	TGTGCCAGCAGCCCGCGGGACAGTGAAGCTTTCTTT
TRBD1	TRBV28	TRBJ1-1	-	CASSLLRTGGNTEAFF	TGTGCCAGCAGTTTGTTAAGGACAGGGGGGAACACTGAAGCTTTCTTT
-	TRBV4-1	TRBJ2-7	-	CASSQDGATTYEQYF	TGCGCCAGCAGCCAAGATGGGGCTACTACCTACGAGCAGTACTTC
-	TRBV27	TRBJ1-1	-	CASSSDSHTEAFF	TGTGCCAGCAGTTCGGACAGCCACACTGAAGCTTTCTTT
TRBD1	TRBV28	TRBJ2-7	-	CATEAGTETYEQYF	TGTGCCACCGAAGCCGGGACAGAGACCTACGAGCAGTACTTC
TRBD2	TRBV11-3	TRBJ2-5	-	CASSPGGVQETQYF	TGTGCCAGCAGCCCTGGGGGGGTTCAAGAGACCCAGTACTTC
-	TRBV9	TRBJ2-7	once	CASSVASSYEQYF	TGTGCCAGCAGCGTAGCCAGCTCCTACGAGCAGTACTTC
TRBD1	TRBV3-1/TRBV3-2	TRBJ1-1	-	CASRRTGGRKDPEAFF	TGTGCCAGCAGACGGACAGGGGGCAGGAAGGACCCTGAAGCTTTCTTT
-	TRBV28	TRBJ1-6	once	CASRDRAAFYNSPLHF	TGTGCCAGCAGGGACAGAGCCGCGTTTTATAATTCACCCCTCCACTTT
TRBD1	TRBV19	TRBJ1-4	-	CASSQTGAREKLFF	TGTGCCAGTAGCCAGACAGGGGCGCGGGAAAAACTGTTTTTT
-	TRBV5-6	TRBJ2-2	-	CASPSPGQGSTGELFF	TGTGCCAGCCCTTCACCTGGGCAGGGGTCCACCGGGGAGCTGTTTTTT
TRBD1	TRBV30	TRBJ1-5	-	CAWRGGQIDSNQPQHF	TGTGCCTGGAGGGGGGGACAGATAGATAGCAATCAGCCCCAGCATTTT